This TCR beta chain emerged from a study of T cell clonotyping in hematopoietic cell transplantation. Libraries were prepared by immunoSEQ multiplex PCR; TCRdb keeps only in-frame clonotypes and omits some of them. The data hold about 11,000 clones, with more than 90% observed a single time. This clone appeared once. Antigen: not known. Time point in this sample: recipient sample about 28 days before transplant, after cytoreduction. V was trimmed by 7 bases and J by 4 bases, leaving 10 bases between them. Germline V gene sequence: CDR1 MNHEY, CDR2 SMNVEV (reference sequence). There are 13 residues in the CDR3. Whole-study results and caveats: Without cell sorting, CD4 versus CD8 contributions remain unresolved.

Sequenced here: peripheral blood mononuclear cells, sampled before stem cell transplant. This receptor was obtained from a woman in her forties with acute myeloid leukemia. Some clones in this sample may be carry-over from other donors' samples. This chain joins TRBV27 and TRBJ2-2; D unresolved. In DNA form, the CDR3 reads TGTGCCAGCACCGAAAAGGGCACCGGGGAGCTGTTTTTT. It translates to CASTEKGTGELFF.